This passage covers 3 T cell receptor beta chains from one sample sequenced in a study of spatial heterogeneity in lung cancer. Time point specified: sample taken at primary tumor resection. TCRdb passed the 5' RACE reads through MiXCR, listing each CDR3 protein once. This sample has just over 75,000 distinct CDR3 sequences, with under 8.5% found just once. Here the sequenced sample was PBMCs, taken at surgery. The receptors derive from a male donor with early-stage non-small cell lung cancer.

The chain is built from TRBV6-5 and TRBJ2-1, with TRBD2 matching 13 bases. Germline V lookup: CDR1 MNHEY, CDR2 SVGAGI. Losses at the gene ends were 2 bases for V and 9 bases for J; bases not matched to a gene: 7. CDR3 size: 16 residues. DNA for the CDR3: TGTGCCAGCAGTTACGGCAGACTAGCGGGAGGCGGTGAGCAGTTCTTC. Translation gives CASSYGRLAGGGEQFF.

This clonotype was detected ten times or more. In DNA form, the CDR3 reads TGTGCCAGCAGAGACAGGGCAGGAATGCGTGGCGCCAAGAACACCGGGGAGCTGTTTTTT. Translation: CASRDRAGMRGAKNTGELFF. The chain links TRBV6-1 to TRBJ2-2; TRBD1 matches 7 bases. The germline gives CDR1 MNHNS, CDR2 SASEGT. This CDR3 has 20 amino acids. J was trimmed by 1 base and V by 6 bases; bases with no gene match: 20.

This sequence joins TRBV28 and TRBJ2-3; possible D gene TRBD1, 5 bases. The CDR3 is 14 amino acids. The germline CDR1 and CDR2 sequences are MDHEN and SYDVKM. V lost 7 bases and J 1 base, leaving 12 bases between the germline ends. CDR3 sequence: CASIMQGGTDTQYF. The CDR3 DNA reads TGTGCCAGCATCATGCAGGGCGGCACAGATACGCAGTATTTT.